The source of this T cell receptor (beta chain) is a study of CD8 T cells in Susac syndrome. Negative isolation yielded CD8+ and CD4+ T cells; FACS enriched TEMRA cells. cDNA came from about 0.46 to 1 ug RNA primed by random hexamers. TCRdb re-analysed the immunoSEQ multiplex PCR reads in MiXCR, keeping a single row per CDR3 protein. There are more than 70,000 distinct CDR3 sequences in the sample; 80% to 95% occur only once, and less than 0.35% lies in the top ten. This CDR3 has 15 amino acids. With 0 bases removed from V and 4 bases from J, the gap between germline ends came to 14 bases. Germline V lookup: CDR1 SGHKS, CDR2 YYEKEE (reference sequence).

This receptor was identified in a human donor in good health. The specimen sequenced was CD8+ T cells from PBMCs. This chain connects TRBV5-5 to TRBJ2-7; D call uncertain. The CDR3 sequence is CASSLVGRSRYEQYF. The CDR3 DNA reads TGTGCCAGCAGCTTGGTAGGCCGGTCAAGATACGAGCAGTACTTC.